The clone carrying this T cell receptor beta chain was detected many times. Its antigen is unidentified. The sample is drawn from a study of T cell repertoires in cytomegalovirus infection. Background on the study: Public TCR beta signatures marked donors with CMV infection and the matching HLA. Study-wide results and limits: Dominating the ex vivo response were TCR beta clonotypes that were CMV-specific and HLA-C-restricted.

The length of the CDR3 is 12 residues. CDR1 and CDR2 (germline): SGHAT, FQNNGV. V lost 5 bases and J 5 bases, leaving 6 bases between the germline ends. MiXCR was run by TCRdb on the reads, yielding one entry per CDR3 protein. The profile shows approximately 500,000 distinct CDR3 sequences, about 15% of them singletons. The V call is TRBV11-2, the J call TRBJ2-2, with no clear D. The material sequenced was CD8+ T cells from PBMCs. The sequence derives from a human donor in good health (CMV status not recorded). Some clones in this sample may be carry-over from other donors' samples. The CDR3 region is CASSPPTGELFF. The CDR3 DNA reads as TGTGCCAGCAGCCCGCCTACCGGGGAGCTGTTTTTT.